These 22 T cell receptor beta chains were sequenced from one sample in a study of blood T cell repertoires in COVID-19. Repertoires were generated with immunoSEQ multiplex PCR, while TCRdb's copy carries only in-frame clones and drops some. The sample includes 150,000 to 200,000 clones, approximately 89% of them seen just once. The sequenced sample was peripheral blood. The receptors originated from a man aged 65 to 85 with acute or convalescent COVID-19.

This sequence joins TRBV12-3 or TRBV12-4 and TRBJ2-2; D may be TRBD1 (6 bases). This CDR3 comprises 13 residues. The V gene lost 5 bases and the J gene lost 6 bases, with 10 bases spanning the gap. CDR3 amino acids: CASSNREPGELFF. The CDR3, as DNA: TGTGCCAGCAGTAACAGGGAACCCGGGGAGCTGTTTTTT.

The chain recombines TRBV5-1 with TRBJ2-2; D perhaps matches TRBD1 (5 bases). Germline CDR1 is SGHRS and CDR2 is YFSETQ. This CDR3 contains 13 residues. Trimming took 3 bases from V and 7 from J, leaving 10 bases between them. In DNA, the CDR3 is TGCGCCAGCAGCTCGCAGGGTTACGGGGAGCTGTTTTTT. It translates to CASSSQGYGELFF.

This sequence joins TRBV6-2 or TRBV6-3 and TRBJ2-7; 9 positions match TRBD2. CDR1 and CDR2 (germline): MNHEY, SVGEGT. The trim removed 5 bases at V and 3 bases at J, leaving 5 bases unmatched. This CDR3 region has 14 residues. This CDR3 reads CASSRGTSYYEQYF. CDR3 coding DNA: TGTGCCAGCAGTCGGGGGACTAGCTACTACGAGCAGTACTTC.

The chain is built from TRBV2 and TRBJ1-5; D might be TRBD1 (5 bases). From germline, CDR1 is SNHLY and CDR2 FYNNEI. The CDR3 has 13 residues. V was shortened by 7 bases and J by 8 bases, with 15 bases between the two germline ends. CDR3 in DNA: TGTGCCAGCAAGGGCCAGGGCGGGGAGCCCCAGCATTTT. Amino acids: CASKGQGGEPQHF.

This chain joins TRBV6-2 or TRBV6-3 and TRBJ2-5, with 11 bases fitting TRBD2. CDR3 size: 15 residues. Germline V lookup: CDR1 MNHEY, CDR2 SVGEGT. V lost 6 bases to trimming and J lost 7 bases; unmatched junction nucleotides: 10. The CDR3 loop is CASSSVAGGFVTQYF. CDR3 sequence (DNA): TGTGCCAGCAGCTCAGTAGCGGGGGGGTTCGTGACCCAGTACTTC.

The rearrangement links TRBV15 to TRBJ2-7, with D tentatively TRBD2 (5 bases). The CDR3 extends over 14 amino acids. V dropped 0 bases and J dropped 3 bases, with 9 bases sitting between them. Germline loops: CDR1 LNHNV, CDR2 YYDKDF (reference sequence). The CDR3 loop is CATSRDGVIYEQYF. CDR3 coding DNA: TGTGCCACCAGCAGAGACGGGGTGATCTACGAGCAGTACTTC.

The J gene is TRBJ1-6, the V gene TRBV5-8, with D possibly being TRBD1 (6 bases). The germline gives CDR1 SGHTS, CDR2 YDEGEE. Trimming stripped 9 bases from V and 10 bases from J, with 17 bases between. This CDR3 comprises 13 residues. The CDR3 here is CATCIGGGSPLHF. For the CDR3, the DNA is TGTGCCACCTGCATAGGGGGTGGGTCACCCCTCCACTTT.

This CDR3 is CASSLGGPQPQHF. CDR3 in DNA: TGTGCCAGCAGCTTAGGGGGGCCCCAGCCCCAGCATTTT. The chain carries TRBV11-1 and TRBJ1-5, with D perhaps TRBD1 (6 bases). Between the trimmed V and J ends, which lost 1 base and 7 bases, there was a span of 8 bases. The CDR3 contains 13 residues. CDR1 and CDR2 from the germline V gene are SGHAT and FQDESV (reference sequence).

This clone was seen just once. This chain links TRBV7-8 with TRBJ1-1; 7 bases line up with TRBD1. Per germline, CDR1 SGHVS and CDR2 FQNEAQ. The CDR3 covers 17 residues. V shed 3 bases and J 4 bases; nucleotides not matched to a gene: 14. For the CDR3, the DNA is TGTGCCAGCAGCTTGTCTGGGTCCACAGGGGTGGGCACTGAAGCTTTCTTT. It is translated as CASSLSGSTGVGTEAFF.

This clone appeared once. V usage is TRBV15 and J usage is TRBJ2-4; TRBD2 matches 8 bases. With V trimmed by 4 bases and J by 10 bases, 12 bases remained unmatched. This CDR3 is 15 amino acids long. Germline lookup yields CDR1 LNHNV and CDR2 YYDKDF (reference sequence). CDR3 region: CATSKRTSRGGIQYF. Here the CDR3 DNA reads TGTGCCACCAGCAAACGGACTAGCCGGGGTGGTATTCAGTACTTC.

The chain links TRBV4-2 to TRBJ2-7; possible D gene TRBD2, 7 bases. This CDR3 contains 15 residues. The V gene lost 0 bases and the J gene lost 2 bases, with 11 bases spanning the gap. Germline loops: CDR1 LGHNA, CDR2 YNFKEQ. The CDR3, as DNA: TGTGCCAGCAGCCAAGATTGGGGGGGCCCCTACGAGCAGTACTTC. Amino acids: CASSQDWGGPYEQYF.

The rearrangement joins TRBV6-5 to TRBJ2-5, with D possibly being TRBD2 (5 bases). Trimming removed 0 bases at V and 5 bases at J, with 16 bases between. The germline CDR1 and CDR2 sequences are MNHEY and SVGAGI. There are 16 residues in the CDR3. The DNA of the CDR3 is TGTGCCAGCAGTTACTCGAAACCGGGATTTGGGGAGACCCAGTACTTC. This codes for CASSYSKPGFGETQYF.

The chain uses TRBV19 and TRBJ1-4; a weak D match, TRBD1 (6 bases). The germline V gene has CDR1 LNHDA and CDR2 SQIVND (reference sequence). The CDR3 has 13 amino acids. Trimming removed 5 bases at V and 10 bases at J, with 14 bases between. CDR3 sequence reads: CASSFRDTVKLFF. Written as DNA, the CDR3 is TGTGCCAGTAGTTTCCGGGACACCGTAAAACTGTTTTTT.

The chain links TRBV7-8 to TRBJ2-7; the match to TRBD2 covers 11 bases. V shed 3 bases and J 6 bases; nucleotides not matched to a gene: 7. Looked up from germline, CDR1 is SGHVS and CDR2 is FQNEAQ. CDR3 length equals 15 residues. This CDR3 is CASSFGTSGGGEQYF. CDR3 DNA: TGTGCCAGCAGCTTCGGAACTAGCGGGGGTGGCGAGCAGTACTTC.

This clone was counted a single time. The chain is built from TRBV9 and TRBJ1-6, with 11 bases identical to TRBD1. The CDR3 extends over 15 amino acids. Germline CDR1 SGDLS, CDR2 YYNGEE. The V and J ends lost 0 bases and 9 bases, in that order; junction bases with no gene match: 2. Here the CDR3 DNA reads TGTGCCAGCAGCGTAGGGGACAGGGGGAGTTCACCCCTCCACTTT. It is translated as CASSVGDRGSSPLHF.

The sample holds one count of this clone. This chain joins TRBV11-3 and TRBJ1-1; D remains unclear. Germline V CDR1 and CDR2: SGHNT, YENEEA. V gave up 6 bases and J gave up 1 base, with 12 bases separating them. This CDR3 comprises 14 residues. The CDR3, as DNA: TGTGCCAGCAGTCCCGGGATGGGGAACACTGAAGCTTTCTTT. It is translated as CASSPGMGNTEAFF.

V is TRBV5-1 and J is TRBJ2-7; D may be TRBD2 (6 bases). CDR3 length: 14 amino acids. The germline CDR1 and CDR2 sequences are SGHRS and YFSETQ. Trimming cost V 5 bases and J 4 bases, with 16 bases left between them. The CDR3 sequence: CASSPATRGYEQYF. In DNA form, the CDR3 reads TGCGCCAGCAGTCCCGCGACTAGAGGGTACGAGCAGTACTTC.

This chain uses TRBV9 with TRBJ2-3, with 7 positions matching TRBD1. Germline CDR1 SGDLS, CDR2 YYNGEE. V was pared by 0 bases and J by 2 bases, with 9 bases of the junction left unmatched. CDR3 size: 17 residues. The CDR3 region has the DNA TGTGCCAGCAGCGTAGGGGGCCGACAGGGCATCACAGATACGCAGTATTTT. Translating it yields CASSVGGRQGITDTQYF.

The chain recombines TRBV18 with TRBJ1-6; D remains unclear. V shed 1 base and J shed 5 bases, with 12 bases lying between them. The CDR3 has 16 residues. CDR1 is KGHSH and CDR2 is LQKENI in the germline V gene. The CDR3 DNA sequence: TGTGCCAGCTCACCACTTACGTCAGGCGATAATTCACCCCTCCACTTT. It encodes CASSPLTSGDNSPLHF. Combining the CDR3 with reference TRBV18 and TRBJ1-6 gives the whole variable domain NAGVMQNPRHLVRRRGQEARLRCSPMKGHSHVYWYRQLPEEGLKFMVYLQKENIIDESGMPKERFSAEFPKEGPSILRIQQVVRGDSAAYFCASSPLTSGDNSPLHFGNGTRLTVT.

The CDR3 region has the DNA TGTGCCAGCAGTGGTTATGAGACTAGCGGCCAAGAGACCCAGTACTTC. This codes for CASSGYETSGQETQYF. This chain connects TRBV6-1 to TRBJ2-5, with TRBD2 matching 9 bases. From germline, CDR1 is MNHNS and CDR2 SASEGT. J lost 1 base, V lost 4 bases, and 7 bases had no gene match. This CDR3 is built from 16 residues.

This chain joins TRBV28 and TRBJ1-5; weak D call: TRBD1 (6 bases). Germline loops: CDR1 MDHEN, CDR2 SYDVKM. V gave up 5 bases and J gave up 0 bases, with 17 bases separating them. This CDR3 spans 17 amino acids. CDR3 DNA: TGTGCCAGCAGTCGCCTCCGGGACACAGATAGCAATCAGCCCCAGCATTTT. Its translation is CASSRLRDTDSNQPQHF.

The V call is TRBV6-4, the J call TRBJ2-2; D remains ambiguous. Per germline, CDR1 MRHNA and CDR2 SNTAGT. The V end lost 4 bases, the J end lost 1 base, and 7 bases lay between the germline ends. This CDR3 comprises 14 residues. CDR3 residues: CASSARQNTGELFF. CDR3 DNA sequence: TGTGCCAGCAGTGCGCGGCAGAACACCGGGGAGCTGTTTTTT.